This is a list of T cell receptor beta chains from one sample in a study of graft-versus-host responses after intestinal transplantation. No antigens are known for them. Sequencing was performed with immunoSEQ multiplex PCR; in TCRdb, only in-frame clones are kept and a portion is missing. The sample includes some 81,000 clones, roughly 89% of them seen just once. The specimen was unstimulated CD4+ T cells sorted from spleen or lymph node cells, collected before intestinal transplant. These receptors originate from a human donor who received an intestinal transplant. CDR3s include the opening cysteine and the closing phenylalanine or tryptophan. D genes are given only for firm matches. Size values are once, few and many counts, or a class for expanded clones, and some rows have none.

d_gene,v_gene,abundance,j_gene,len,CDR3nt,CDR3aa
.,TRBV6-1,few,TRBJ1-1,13,TGTGCCAGCAGTGAACTGGGCGGAGGTGAAGCTTTCTTT,CASSELGGGEAFF
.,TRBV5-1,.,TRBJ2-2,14,TGCGCCAGCAGCTTCCCTAGCAGCACCGGGGAGCTGTTTTTT,CASSFPSSTGELFF
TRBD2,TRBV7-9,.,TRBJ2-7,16,TGTGCCAGCAGCTTAGGGGAGGGCCCCTACTCCTACGAGCAGTACTTC,CASSLGEGPYSYEQYF
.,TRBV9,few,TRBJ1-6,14,TGTGCCAGCAGCGTAGGACAGGATAATTCACCCCTCCACTTT,CASSVGQDNSPLHF
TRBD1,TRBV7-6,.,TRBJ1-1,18,TGTGCCAGCAGCTCCCTTCCCAGTCCGGGACAGGGTGGCACTGAAGCTTTCTTT,CASSSLPSPGQGGTEAFF
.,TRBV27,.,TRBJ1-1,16,TGTGCCAGCAGTTTATTCCCAGGCAGGTTGAACACTGAAGCTTTCTTT,CASSLFPGRLNTEAFF
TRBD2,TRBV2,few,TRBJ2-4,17,TGTGCCAGCTACCCTAGCGGGAGTGGGCTAGCCAAAAACATTCAGTACTTC,CASYPSGSGLAKNIQYF
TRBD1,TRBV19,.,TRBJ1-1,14,TGTGCCAGTAGTAGTCGAGAGGGGGCGGAGGAAGCTTTCTTT,CASSSREGAEEAFF
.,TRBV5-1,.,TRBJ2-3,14,TGCGCCAGCAGCAGACAACAGGGATTAGATACGCAGTATTTT,CASSRQQGLDTQYF
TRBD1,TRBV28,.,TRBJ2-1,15,TGTGCCAGCAGTTTGTGGGGGACAGGGGGGAATGAGCAGTTCTTC,CASSLWGTGGNEQFF
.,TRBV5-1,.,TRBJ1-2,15,TGCGCCAGCAGCCCCGAATTGCAGGCTGGGTATGGCTACACCTTC,CASSPELQAGYGYTF
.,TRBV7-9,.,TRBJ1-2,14,TGTGCCAGCAGCTTAGGAGACAGTAACTATGGCTACACCTTC,CASSLGDSNYGYTF
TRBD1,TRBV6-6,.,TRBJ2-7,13,TGTGCCAGCAGCCGGGACAGGGCCTACGAGCAGTACTTC,CASSRDRAYEQYF
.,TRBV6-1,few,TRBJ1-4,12,TGTGCCAGCAGTGGGACAGAAGTAAAACTGTTTTTT,CASSGTEVKLFF
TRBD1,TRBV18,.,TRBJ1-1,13,TGTGCCAGCTCACCAGCAGGGGGCCATGAAGCTTTCTTT,CASSPAGGHEAFF
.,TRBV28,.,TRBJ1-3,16,TGTGCCAGCAGTTTGTTACAGGCGCTCTCTGGAAACACCATATATTTT,CASSLLQALSGNTIYF
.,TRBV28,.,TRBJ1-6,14,TGTGCCAGCAGTTTCGAGGGGAGGGTTTCACCCCTCCACTTT,CASSFEGRVSPLHF
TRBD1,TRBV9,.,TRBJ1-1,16,TGTGCCAGCAGCGTAGGGGACAGGGCTAGCAACACTGAAGCTTTCTTT,CASSVGDRASNTEAFF
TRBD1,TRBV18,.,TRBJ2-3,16,TGTGCCAGCTCACCTAAAACAGGGGCCGGCACAGATACGCAGTATTTT,CASSPKTGAGTDTQYF
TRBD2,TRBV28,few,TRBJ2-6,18,TGTGCCAGCAGTCCGGCCGGGACTAGCGGTTCTGGGGCCAACGTCCTGACTTTC,CASSPAGTSGSGANVLTF
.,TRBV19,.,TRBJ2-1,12,TGTGCCAGTAGTATAGAAGGCGGTAAGCAGTTCTTC,CASSIEGGKQFF
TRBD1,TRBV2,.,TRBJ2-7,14,TGTGCCAGCACCCAACAGGGGGCAGTCTACGAGCAGTACTTC,CASTQQGAVYEQYF
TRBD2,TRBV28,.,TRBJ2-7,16,TGTGCCAGCAGCCGACTTAGCGGGAGCAATGGCTACGAGCAGTACTTC,CASSRLSGSNGYEQYF
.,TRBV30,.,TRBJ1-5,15,TGTGCCTGGAGTGTAGGGAGGCACAGCAATCAGCCCCAGCATTTT,CAWSVGRHSNQPQHF
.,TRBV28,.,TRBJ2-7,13,TGTGCCAGCAGTTATGACAGCCGCTACGAGCAGTACTTC,CASSYDSRYEQYF
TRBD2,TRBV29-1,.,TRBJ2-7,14,TGCAGCGTCGCCAGGACTAGCGGGAGCTACGAGCAGTACTTC,CSVARTSGSYEQYF
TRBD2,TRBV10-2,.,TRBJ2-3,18,TGCGCCAGCAGTGAAGGACTAGCGGGAGGTATTATGGCAGATACGCAGTATTTT,CASSEGLAGGIMADTQYF
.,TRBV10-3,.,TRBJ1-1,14,TGTGCCATCAGTGAGGGTGACAGAACATCCGAAGCTTTCTTT,CAISEGDRTSEAFF
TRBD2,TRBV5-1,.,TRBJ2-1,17,TGCGCCAGCAGCACTCGACTAGCGGGGGCCCCGACGAATGAGCAGTTCTTC,CASSTRLAGAPTNEQFF